Shown below are 15 T cell receptor beta chains from a single sample sequenced in a study of shared clonotypes between healthy human individuals. Using immunoSEQ multiplex PCR, the repertoire was profiled, and TCRdb retains in-frame clones only, with some absent. The sample records fewer than 650,000 clones, about three quarters being singletons. Sequencing was performed on PBMCs. These receptors originate from a woman aged 40 to 50 in good health. Some clones in this sample may be carry-over from other donors' samples.

The chain recombines TRBV28 with TRBJ1-5; TRBD1 matches at 10 bases. Germline loops: CDR1 MDHEN, CDR2 SYDVKM. Unmatched junction bases numbered 12, after V lost 6 bases and J lost 7 bases. There are 16 residues in the CDR3. The CDR3 loop reads CASREGGQGNWQPQHF. CDR3 coding DNA: TGTGCCAGCAGGGAAGGGGGACAGGGGAATTGGCAGCCCCAGCATTTT.

V is TRBV27 and J is TRBJ1-1, with a weak D call TRBD1 (6 bases). Germline CDR1 reads MNHEY; CDR2 reads SMNVEV (reference sequence). V lost 5 bases to trimming and J lost 4 bases, with 14 bases between them. This CDR3 region has 14 residues. CDR3 amino acids: CASSMDSVGTEAFF. For the CDR3, the DNA is TGTGCCAGCAGTATGGACAGCGTAGGCACTGAAGCTTTCTTT.

The chain employs TRBV7-9 and TRBJ2-7, with 7 bases matching TRBD1. The V gene's germline CDR1 is SEHNR and CDR2 FQNEAQ (reference sequence). Trimming removed 6 bases from V and 7 bases from J; junction bases left unmatched: 6. The CDR3 totals 12 residues. CDR3 protein: CASSRQGNEQYF. In DNA, the CDR3 is TGTGCCAGCAGTCGACAGGGTAATGAGCAGTACTTC.

The chain recombines TRBV18 with TRBJ2-1, with 8 bases fitting TRBD2. Trimming took 3 bases from V and 4 from J; bases not matched to a gene: 8. Germline values: CDR1 KGHSH, CDR2 LQKENI. The CDR3 is 16 residues long. CDR3 amino acids: CASSPESGSGYNEQFF. Written as DNA, the CDR3 is TGTGCCAGCTCACCGGAAAGCGGGAGCGGGTACAATGAGCAGTTCTTC.

The chain has TRBV18 and TRBJ2-5; 12 bases match TRBD1. CDR3 length: 16 residues. Germline trimming cut 3 bases from V and 5 bases from J; bases unmatched to any gene: 7. CDR1 and CDR2 from the germline V gene are KGHSH and LQKENI. The CDR3 DNA follows: TGTGCCAGCTCACCTATGGGACAGGGGGCCCGGGAGACCCAGTACTTC. This translates into CASSPMGQGARETQYF.

The J gene is TRBJ2-6, the V gene TRBV27; 12 bases are a match to TRBD1. The V gene's germline CDR1 is MNHEY and CDR2 SMNVEV (reference sequence). This CDR3 region has 19 residues. V trimming: 2 bases; J trimming: 4 bases; junction bases outside the gene matches: 9. CDR3 DNA sequence: TGTGCCAGCAGTTTAGTAAAGGGACAGGGGGCGGCAGGGGCCAACGTCCTGACTTTC. Protein product: CASSLVKGQGAAGANVLTF.

This chain links TRBV5-1 with TRBJ2-3; a possible D gene is TRBD2 (5 bases). Germline CDR1 is SGHRS and CDR2 is YFSETQ. The CDR3 is made up of 15 amino acids. With 4 bases removed from V and 1 base from J, the gap between germline ends came to 13 bases. CDR3 in DNA: TGCGCCAGCAGCGACGAGGGCCGTGGCACAGATACGCAGTATTTT. Protein sequence: CASSDEGRGTDTQYF.

This chain connects TRBV6-4 to TRBJ2-1; TRBD2 agrees at 9 bases. Germline assignment: CDR1 MRHNA and CDR2 SNTAGT. There are 15 residues in the CDR3. Losses at the gene ends were 3 bases for V and 7 bases for J; bases not matched to a gene: 7. The CDR3 is CASSEVSGSGNEQFF. CDR3 coding DNA: TGTGCCAGCAGTGAGGTTAGCGGGAGTGGAAATGAGCAGTTCTTC.

The chain is built from TRBV27 and TRBJ1-5; D unclear. Germline V gene lookup returns CDR1 MNHEY and CDR2 SMNVEV (reference sequence). Trimming took 3 bases from V and 6 from J, leaving 21 bases between them. The CDR3 consists of 17 residues. The CDR3: CASSLQVISNLGQPQHF. The CDR3 nucleotides are TGTGCCAGCAGTTTGCAGGTTATTTCCAATTTAGGTCAGCCCCAGCATTTT.

The chain recombines TRBV6-5 with TRBJ2-7, with D perhaps matching TRBD1 (6 bases). Germline CDR1 MNHEY, CDR2 SVGAGI. With 5 bases removed from V and 2 bases from J, the gap between germline ends came to 7 bases. The length of the CDR3 is 12 residues. The CDR3 sequence: CASSRTAYEQYF. The CDR3 DNA sequence: TGTGCCAGCAGTAGGACAGCCTACGAGCAGTACTTC.

This clone was found a few times. This chain uses TRBV18 with TRBJ2-7, with D unclear. This CDR3 has 13 amino acids. The V gene lost 3 bases and the J gene lost 3 bases, with 9 bases spanning the gap. Germline CDR1 is KGHSH and CDR2 is LQKENI. This CDR3 is CASSPETYYEQYF. The CDR3, as DNA: TGTGCCAGCTCACCCGAGACCTACTACGAGCAGTACTTC.

The chain carries TRBV9 and TRBJ1-3; possibly TRBD1 for D (6 bases). The CDR3 length is 15 residues. The V end was cut by 2 bases, the J end by 4 bases, with 13 bases between. The germline gives CDR1 SGDLS, CDR2 YYNGEE. This CDR3 is CASSVETGGGNTIYF. The CDR3 coding sequence is TGTGCCAGCAGCGTCGAGACGGGGGGCGGAAACACCATATATTTT.

With regard to this clone: The same CDR3 also results from other DNA sequences found in this sample. The chain uses TRBV5-1 and TRBJ2-7; 9 nucleotides align to TRBD1. With 0 bases clipped from V and 6 bases from J, the junction kept 7 bases outside the gene matches. The CDR3 runs 15 residues. CDR1 and CDR2 (germline): SGHRS, YFSETQ. In DNA, the CDR3 is TGCGCCAGCAGCTTGGCGGGACAGGGAGCGGGCGAGCAGTACTTC. This translates into CASSLAGQGAGEQYF.

CDR3 region: CAWRSNMYEQYF. The CDR3 bases are TGTGCCTGGAGATCCAACATGTACGAGCAGTACTTC. V gene TRBV30 combines with J gene TRBJ2-5; unclear D gene. The end of the DNA aligns better with TRBJ2-7, so the J call may be wrong. Germline assignment: CDR1 GTSNPN and CDR2 SVGIG (reference sequence). This CDR3 region has 12 residues.

The CDR3 here is CASSLGGSFYNEQFF. The CDR3 nucleotides are TGTGCCAGCAGCTTAGGCGGGAGTTTCTACAATGAGCAGTTCTTC. The chain carries TRBV7-2 and TRBJ2-1, with TRBD2 identical over 7 bases. CDR1 and CDR2 from the germline V gene are SGHTA and FQGNSA. This CDR3 is built from 15 residues. V was clipped by 1 base and J by 3 bases; unmatched bases: 3.